Reported below is one T cell receptor beta chain. There is no known antigen for this receptor. Base qualities are not provided; no much larger clone lies one nucleotide away. This record belongs to a study of T cell therapy after organ transplantation (dated by TCRdb to about 2019). At the level of the whole study: Autologous CMV-specific T cells, expanded in vitro for roughly 13 days with a peptide pool of 30 HLA class I and II CMV epitopes, were used as therapy products. Long-term post-therapy samples were obtainable from only 8 of the 10 patients. The median number of CMV-specific T cells given to patients was 1.92 x 10^8, delivered over 2 to 6 intravenous infusions. Short-term post-therapy blood samples were collected 4 to 8 weeks after completion of therapy. This study was a follow-up analysis of the TRBV repertoire from an open-label phase I trial that tested autologous CMV-specific adoptive T cell therapy in people who had received solid-organ transplants. Patients were given up to 6 doses of T cells at 2-week intervals and were followed for 25 to 30 weeks after finishing therapy. Among the approximately ten patients, eight were classed as clinical responders, while two were classed as nonresponders.

The time point label corresponds to: 4-8 weeks after completion of therapy. Solid-organ transplant recipients with drug-resistant/recurrent cytomegalovirus were included as patients. Some eleven trial participants were selected for repertoire analysis based on availability of post-therapy peripheral blood mononuclear cells. Viable CD3+CD8+CD4- lymphocytes were isolated from PBMCs by sorting on a BD FACSAria III. The Qiagen DNeasy Kit was used to extract genomic DNA from sorted cells. The research as a whole found: Reconstitution after therapy appeared to include not only transferred clonotypes but also endogenous clonotypes that had not been detected in the therapy products. Nonresponders showed marked pretherapy clonal expansions with minimal repertoire change after therapy. The small cohort prevented assessing confounders such as concurrent antirejection and antiviral medications. Fold change in CD8 clonality after therapy inversely correlated with pretherapy clonality, suggesting less biased repertoires were more receptive to remodeling. The small number of expansions detected in nonresponders may be due to reduced sample coverage caused by poor CD8+ T cell yield.

Using the immunoSEQ two-step, bias-controlled multiplex PCR assay, TRB CDR3 regions were amplified from genomic DNA. Sequencing of CDR3 libraries was carried out on an Illumina NextSeq 500. The authors' analysis ran thus. The immunoSEQ Analyzer platform handled the initial alignment and bioinformatics, which included bias normalization against synthetic CDR3 analogs. V, D and J genes were annotated according to IMGT database definitions. Further TRBV analyses used VDJtools version 1.1.10 and the R package tcR version 2.2.1.11 with default settings. GLIPH analysis was done using default settings in version 1.0. To test for significant clonotype frequency changes in CDR3 sequences with at least 5 reads, a 2-sided binomial test with Benjamini-Hochberg correction (alpha = 0.01) was used. Sourced from immuneACCESS, this table was stored by TCRdb with only in-frame sequences that have V and J called. A share of the clones is absent; for the studies checked, an unresolved V gene accounts for under half, and the remainder has no known explanation. V, J and clone size are those of that table, while D and trimming were read from the DNA. This sample lists about 19,000 clones; about four fifths were detected once. The ten biggest clones cover about 9.2% of the sample.

The sample consisted of CD8+ T cells from blood, taken after autologous CMV-specific T cell therapy. The origin of this receptor is a human patient who had received a solid organ transplant and had CMV disease. Some T cells may originate with the graft donor following a transplant.

The DNA is TGTGCCAGCAGCTTAGAGGGAGGAGGACAGTTCCTAAATTCACCCCTCCACTTT. Its protein is CASSLEGGGQFLNSPLHF. The chain is assembled from TRBV11-2 and TRBJ1-6, with TRBD1 perhaps the D gene, on 6 matching bases. CDR3 length: 18 amino acids, cysteine to phenylalanine. CDR3 DNA is the only sequence kept; it has 54 bases, read in frame from the first base. The germline V gene gives CDR1 as SGHAT and CDR2 as FQNNGV. V loses 0 bases of germline sequence and J loses 7 bases, and the interval between the two ends is 19 bases.